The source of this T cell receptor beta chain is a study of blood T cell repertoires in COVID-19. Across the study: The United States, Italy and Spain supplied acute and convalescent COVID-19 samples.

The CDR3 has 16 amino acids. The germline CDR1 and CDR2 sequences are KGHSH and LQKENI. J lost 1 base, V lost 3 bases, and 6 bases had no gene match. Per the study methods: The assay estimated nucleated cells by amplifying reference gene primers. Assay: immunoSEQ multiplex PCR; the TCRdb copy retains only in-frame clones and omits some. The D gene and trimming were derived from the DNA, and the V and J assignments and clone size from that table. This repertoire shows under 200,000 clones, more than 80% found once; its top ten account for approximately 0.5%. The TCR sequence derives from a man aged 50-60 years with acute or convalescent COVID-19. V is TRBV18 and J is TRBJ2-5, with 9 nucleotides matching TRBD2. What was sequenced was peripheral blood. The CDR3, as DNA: TGTGCCAGCTCACCGCGTAGCGGGAGAAGCCAAGAGACCCAGTACTTC. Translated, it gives CASSPRSGRSQETQYF. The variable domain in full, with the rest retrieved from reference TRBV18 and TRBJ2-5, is NAGVMQNPRHLVRRRGQEARLRCSPMKGHSHVYWYRQLPEEGLKFMVYLQKENIIDESGMPKERFSAEFPKEGPSILRIQQVVRGDSAAYFCASSPRSGRSQETQYFGPGTRLLVL.